Below, 10 T cell receptor beta chains from the same sample are listed, as sequenced in a study of T cell changes during pregnancy in multiple sclerosis (dated by TCRdb to about 2019). The library was built by means of the immunoSEQ multiplex PCR assay. In its TCRdb copy, this immuneACCESS table keeps in-frame sequences only and misses some clones. Where compared with another copy, unresolved V genes explain less than half of these, and the others have no known cause. Recorded for this sample are 35,000 to 40,000 clones; 88% of them occurred a single time. The ten largest clones add up to approximately 1.2% of the sample. This specimen consisted of CD4+ T cells from peripheral blood mononuclear cells, obtained before pregnancy. The receptor set was obtained from a female donor with multiple sclerosis, enrolled in a pregnancy study.

The chain recombines TRBV5-1 with TRBJ2-2, with 14 nucleotides matching TRBD2. CDR1 is SGHRS and CDR2 is YFSETQ in the germline V gene. The CDR3 consists of 18 residues. With 0 bases clipped from V and 5 bases from J, the junction kept 6 bases outside the gene matches. CDR3: CASSLGLAGGPGTGELFF. Here the CDR3 DNA reads TGCGCCAGCAGCTTGGGACTAGCGGGAGGGCCAGGGACCGGGGAGCTGTTTTTT.

The V gene is TRBV5-1, the J gene TRBJ2-1; TRBD1 matches 7 bases. Germline values: CDR1 SGHRS, CDR2 YFSETQ. The junction had 11 bases not matched to a gene; V was cut back by 4 bases and J by 7 bases. The CDR3 covers 15 residues. CDR3 loop: CASSPDRVRGNEQFF. CDR3 DNA sequence: TGCGCCAGCAGCCCCGACAGGGTTCGAGGGAATGAGCAGTTCTTC.

V gene TRBV10-3 combines with J gene TRBJ2-3, with D perhaps matching TRBD2 (6 bases). Looked up from germline, CDR1 is ENHRY and CDR2 is SYGVKD. This CDR3 has 14 amino acids. With 5 bases removed from V and 0 bases from J, the gap between germline ends came to 9 bases. The DNA of the CDR3 is TGTGCCATCAGTTCGCGGGATAGCACAGATACGCAGTATTTT. Translation: CAISSRDSTDTQYF.

A single count supports this clone. V usage is TRBV11-2 and J usage is TRBJ2-5; 12 bases fit TRBD2. Per the germline V gene, CDR1 is SGHAT and CDR2 is FQNNGV. V lost 5 bases and J lost 5; bases outside the gene matches: 9. The CDR3 extends over 16 amino acids. For the CDR3, the DNA is TGTGCCAGCAGCCTCCGACTAGCGGGAGTGGGGGAGACCCAGTACTTC. It translates to CASSLRLAGVGETQYF.

By its share, this clone is medium-sized. V and J are TRBV2 and TRBJ2-7, with TRBD2 matching 13 bases. Germline loops: CDR1 SNHLY, CDR2 FYNNEI. This CDR3 comprises 17 residues. V dropped 6 bases and J dropped 0; count of bases not matched to a gene: 8. CDR3 residues: CASSGGTSGKSSYEQYF. The CDR3 DNA follows: TGTGCCAGCAGCGGAGGGACTAGCGGGAAGAGCTCCTACGAGCAGTACTTC.

The chain employs TRBV10-3 and TRBJ2-1; D not resolved. The V gene's germline CDR1 is ENHRY and CDR2 SYGVKD. V was pared by 0 bases and J by 8 bases, with 8 bases between. This CDR3 has 13 residues. The CDR3 spells CAISESSEDEQFF. Written as DNA, the CDR3 is TGTGCCATCAGTGAGTCGTCAGAAGATGAGCAGTTCTTC.

The chain uses TRBV7-3 and TRBJ2-1; 7 positions match TRBD1. Germline V gives CDR1 SGHTA, CDR2 FQGTGA. The CDR3 loop spans 16 amino acids. J was trimmed by 5 bases and V by 4 bases; bases with no gene match: 11. The chain's CDR3 is CASSYLPGQKNNEQFF. In DNA, the CDR3 is TGTGCCAGCAGCTATCTACCGGGACAGAAAAACAATGAGCAGTTCTTC.

As for this clone: The same CDR3 can be traced to other DNA sequences in this sample. V and J are TRBV19 and TRBJ1-1; D gene unclear. Trimming took off 3 bases at V and 1 base at J, with 3 bases between the two ends. This CDR3 comprises 12 residues. CDR1 is LNHDA and CDR2 is SQIVND in the germline V gene (reference sequence). CDR3 DNA sequence: TGTGCCAGTAGTATCCAGAACACTGAAGCTTTCTTT. Protein product: CASSIQNTEAFF.

The chain has TRBV10-3 and TRBJ2-2; D is ambiguous. Between the trimmed V and J ends, which lost 4 bases and 10 bases, there was a span of 19 bases. The CDR3 is made up of 15 amino acids. Looked up from germline, CDR1 is ENHRY and CDR2 is SYGVKD. The CDR3 coding sequence is TGTGCCATCAGTGCCCACATCTCCGGAGATGAGGAGCTGTTTTTT. Amino acids: CAISAHISGDEELFF.

J is TRBJ2-4 and V is TRBV21-1; the D call of TRBD2 is as the table states it, not checked on the DNA. TRBV21-1 is shown as a pseudogene. The CDR3 is 15 residues long. This chain's CDR3 is CASSRHGIGKNIQYF. As DNA, the CDR3 is TGTGCCAGCAGCAGGCACGGGATCGGCAAAAACATTCAGTACTTC.